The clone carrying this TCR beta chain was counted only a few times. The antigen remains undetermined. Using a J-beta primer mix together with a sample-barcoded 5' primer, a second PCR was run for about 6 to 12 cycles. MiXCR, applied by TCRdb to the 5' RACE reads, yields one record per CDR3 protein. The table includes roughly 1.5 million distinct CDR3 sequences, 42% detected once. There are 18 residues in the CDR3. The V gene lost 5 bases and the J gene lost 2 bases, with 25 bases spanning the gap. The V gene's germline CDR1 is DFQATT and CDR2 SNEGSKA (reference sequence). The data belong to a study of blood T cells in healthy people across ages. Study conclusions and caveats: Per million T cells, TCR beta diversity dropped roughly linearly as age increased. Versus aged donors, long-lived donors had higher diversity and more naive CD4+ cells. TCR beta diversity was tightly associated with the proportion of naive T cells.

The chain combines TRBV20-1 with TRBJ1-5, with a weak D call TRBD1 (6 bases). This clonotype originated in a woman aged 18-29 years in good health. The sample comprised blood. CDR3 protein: CSAWPDRQAPAGNQPQHF. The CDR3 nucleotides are TGCAGTGCTTGGCCAGATCGACAGGCCCCGGCTGGCAATCAGCCCCAGCATTTT.